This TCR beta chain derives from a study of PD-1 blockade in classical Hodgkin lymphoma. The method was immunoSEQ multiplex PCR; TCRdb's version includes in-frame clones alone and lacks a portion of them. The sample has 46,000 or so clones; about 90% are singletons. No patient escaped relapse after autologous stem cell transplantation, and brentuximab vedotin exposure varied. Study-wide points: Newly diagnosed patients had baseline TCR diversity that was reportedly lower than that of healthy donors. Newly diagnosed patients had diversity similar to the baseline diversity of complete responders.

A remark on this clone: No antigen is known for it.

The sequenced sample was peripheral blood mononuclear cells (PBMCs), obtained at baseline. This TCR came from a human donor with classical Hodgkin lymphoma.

In DNA form, the CDR3 reads TGCGCCAGCACCGTAGCGGGGGGGCTTTTAGAGACCCAGTACTTC. Its translation: CASTVAGGLLETQYF. This chain uses TRBV5-1 with TRBJ2-5; 11 bases line up with TRBD2. CDR3 length: 15 amino acids. The V segment lost 6 bases and the J segment 4 bases; nucleotides outside the gene matches: 8. The V gene's germline CDR1 is SGHRS and CDR2 YFSETQ.